Listed here are 6 T cell receptor beta chains from one sample, sequenced in a study of glioma-infiltrating T cells after dendritic cell vaccination. Sequencing used immunoSEQ multiplex PCR; TCRdb keeps in-frame clones, though not all of them. This sample has fewer than 100,000 clones, with about nine tenths found just once. This material consisted of blood, taken before dendritic cell vaccination. These receptors originate from a human donor with glioblastoma.

This clone has only a few counts. The chain has TRBV19 and TRBJ1-1, with 7 bases lining up with TRBD1. The J segment lost 0 bases and the V segment lost 5 bases, leaving 6 bases of the junction unmatched. CDR1 is LNHDA and CDR2 is SQIVND in the germline V gene (reference sequence). The CDR3 runs to 15 residues. CDR3 amino acids: CASSRGQIMNTEAFF. CDR3 nucleotides: TGTGCCAGTAGTCGGGGACAGATCATGAACACTGAAGCTTTCTTT.

This rearrangement joins TRBV5-7 to TRBJ2-7; 7 bases fit TRBD1. TRBV5-7 is an ORF for which the function is uncertain. V shed 1 base, J shed 0 bases, and the junction held 1 base outside the gene matches. CDR3 size: 14 residues. The CDR3 sequence is CASSLSGGSYEQYF. The DNA of the CDR3 is TGTGCCAGCAGCTTGTCAGGGGGCTCCTACGAGCAGTACTTC.

The sample holds a few counts of this clone. The J gene is TRBJ1-5, the V gene TRBV2; no clear D. The CDR3 runs to 13 residues. V lost 8 bases, J lost 8 bases, and 16 bases lay in between. Germline values: CDR1 SNHLY, CDR2 FYNNEI. CDR3 nucleotides: TGTGCCAGCCACCTGGAGATCTCGGAGCCCCAGCATTTT. Translated, it gives CASHLEISEPQHF.

The gene calls are TRBV4-3 and TRBJ2-2; tentative D call: TRBD2 (5 bases). V lost 2 bases and J 1 base, leaving 8 bases between the germline ends. CDR1 LGHNA and CDR2 YSLEER come from the germline V gene. CDR3 length: 15 residues. CDR3 nucleotide sequence: TGCGCCAGCAGCCAATCACTAGAGAACACCGGGGAGCTGTTTTTT. It yields the protein CASSQSLENTGELFF.

The J gene is TRBJ2-1, the V gene TRBV7-3, with 11 bases that match TRBD2. The ends lost 5 bases at V and 8 bases at J; junction bases unmatched: 8. The germline CDR1 and CDR2 sequences are SGHTA and FQGTGA. CDR3 size: 15 residues. The CDR3 reads CASSPPGLAVHEQFF. For the CDR3, the DNA is TGTGCCAGCAGCCCACCGGGACTAGCGGTCCATGAGCAGTTCTTC.

The chain has TRBV9 and TRBJ2-1; D is possibly TRBD2 (6 bases). V was shortened by 0 bases and J by 4 bases, with 14 bases between the two germline ends. Germline assignment: CDR1 SGDLS and CDR2 YYNGEE. The CDR3 contains 16 residues. This chain's CDR3 is CASSVAEGLEYNEQFF. The CDR3 bases are TGTGCCAGCAGCGTAGCTGAGGGACTGGAATACAATGAGCAGTTCTTC.